These 10 T cell receptor beta chains were sequenced from one sample in a study of blood T cell repertoires in COVID-19 (dated by TCRdb to the early 2020s). The library came from the immunoSEQ multiplex PCR assay. TCRdb limited this immuneACCESS table to in-frame rearrangements with V and J called. A share of clones is missing; checked studies link under half to unresolved V genes, and the rest is unexplained. The sample contains about 320,000 clones, around 88% of them found a single time. Of the sample, under 2% falls within the top ten clones. Sequenced sample: peripheral blood. The receptors shown here come from a woman in her twenties or thirties with COVID-19, enrolled during active disease.

This clone was seen a single time. The genes are TRBV12-3 or TRBV12-4 and TRBJ1-4, with a tentative D call TRBD1 (6 bases). V lost 2 bases to trimming and J lost 13 bases, with 11 bases between them. This CDR3 has 12 residues. The CDR3 DNA reads as TGTGCCAGCAGTTTAAACGACAGGTCACTGTTTTTT. It is translated as CASSLNDRSLFF.

The chain combines TRBV7-6 with TRBJ2-3; no definite D call. The CDR3 is made up of 15 amino acids. Germline V gene sequence: CDR1 SGHVS, CDR2 FNYEAQ. V was pared by 1 base and J by 1 base, with 9 bases between. CDR3 protein: CASSLEVEGTDTQYF. DNA for the CDR3: TGTGCCAGCAGCTTAGAGGTCGAGGGCACAGATACGCAGTATTTT.

This clone was counted once. The chain uses TRBV6-5 and TRBJ1-1; no firm D call. The V gene's germline CDR1 is MNHEY and CDR2 SVGAGI. The CDR3 is 13 amino acids. The V gene lost 2 bases and the J gene lost 5 bases, with 9 bases spanning the gap. The CDR3 here is CASSYNRGTEAFF. The DNA of the CDR3 is TGTGCCAGCAGTTACAACCGAGGGACTGAAGCTTTCTTT.

This chain connects TRBV28 to TRBJ2-7, with TRBD2 matching 8 bases. Trimming cost V 7 bases and J 8 bases; bases outside gene matches: 13. This CDR3 contains 14 residues. From germline, CDR1 is MDHEN and CDR2 SYDVKM. The CDR3 nucleotides are TGTGCCAGCACTCCCGGGACTAGTGCGGTGCAGCAGTACGTC. It is translated as CASTPGTSAVQQYV.

CDR3 nucleotide sequence: TGTGCCAGCAGCTGGACGGGGGGGCCCGGCGGGGAGCTGTTTTTT. Translating it yields CASSWTGGPGGELFF. V usage is TRBV5-5 and J usage is TRBJ2-2; 8 bases are shared with TRBD2. Trimming at V came to 3 bases and at J to 7 bases, leaving 8 bases not matched to a gene. The CDR3 consists of 15 residues. The V gene's germline CDR1 is SGHKS and CDR2 YYEKEE (reference sequence).

V gene TRBV3-1 (or the pseudogene TRBV3-2) combines with J gene TRBJ1-2; the match to TRBD1 covers 7 bases. This CDR3 is 15 amino acids long. Trimming removed 0 bases from V and 4 bases from J; junction bases left unmatched: 5. The germline CDR1 and CDR2 sequences are LGHDT and YNNKEL (reference sequence). The CDR3 reads CASSQDGTASYGYTF. For the CDR3, the DNA is TGTGCCAGCAGCCAAGATGGGACAGCATCCTATGGCTACACCTTC.

This clone was found once. V is TRBV20-1 and J is TRBJ1-5; possibly TRBD1 for D (6 bases). This CDR3 contains 13 residues. Trimming pared 5 bases from V and 7 bases from J, leaving 15 bases between. Germline assignment: CDR1 DFQATT and CDR2 SNEGSKA (reference sequence). CDR3 residues: CSARDRFDQPQHF. The CDR3 bases are TGCAGTGCTCGTGACAGGTTTGACCAGCCCCAGCATTTT.

The CDR3 region is CSVSKRGREGRSEAFF. In DNA form, the CDR3 reads TGCAGCGTCTCGAAGAGGGGCAGGGAGGGAAGATCTGAAGCTTTCTTT. The V and J genes are TRBV29-1 and TRBJ1-1; D may be TRBD1 (5 bases). CDR1 is SQVTM, CDR2 ANQGSEA, per germline. The CDR3 is 16 residues long. Trimming pared 6 bases from V and 6 bases from J, leaving 26 bases between.

The genes are TRBV5-6 and TRBJ1-5, with D maybe TRBD1 (5 bases). Deletions cut 3 bases from V and 7 bases from J, with 20 bases between. CDR1 is SGHDT, CDR2 YYEEEE, per germline. The CDR3 loop spans 16 amino acids. The DNA of the CDR3 is TGTGCCAGCAGCTCATTAGGGGAGGATTTGGGCCAGCCCCAGCATTTT. This gives the protein CASSSLGEDLGQPQHF.

This clone was counted a few times. This chain links TRBV30 with TRBJ1-6; no firm D call. Between the trimmed V and J ends, which lost 0 bases and 8 bases, there was a span of 11 bases. Germline V gene lookup returns CDR1 GTSNPN and CDR2 SVGIG (reference sequence). This CDR3 has 14 residues. CDR3 amino acids: CAWSVGQVHSPLHF. CDR3 DNA sequence: TGTGCCTGGAGTGTCGGCCAGGTTCATTCACCCCTCCACTTT.